These 28 T cell receptor beta chains were all obtained from the same sample, sequenced in a study of monozygotic twins with cystic fibrosis. TCRdb's table, derived via immunoSEQ multiplex PCR, lists solely in-frame clones and lacks some. The repertoire holds about 14,000 clones, with 95% to 99% as singletons. Sequenced material: blood. All receptors come from a girl aged 2 to 10 with cystic fibrosis.

DNA of the CDR3: TGTGCCAGCAGCTTAGATGTCGGGGGGCTTAATCAGCCCCAGCATTTT. Protein: CASSLDVGGLNQPQHF. The V gene is TRBV11-2, the J gene TRBJ1-5; possible D gene TRBD1, 6 bases. The germline CDR1 and CDR2 sequences are SGHAT and FQNNGV. The CDR3 contains 16 residues. The V end lost 0 bases, the J end lost 4 bases, and 13 bases lay between the germline ends. Filled out from reference TRBV11-2 and TRBJ1-5, the complete variable domain reads EAGVAQSPRYKIIEKRQSVAFWCNPISGHATLYWYQQILGQGPKLLIQFQNNGVVDDSQLPKDRFSAERLKGVDSTLKIQPAKLEDSAVYLCASSLDVGGLNQPQHFGDGTRLSIL.

This chain connects TRBV7-2 to TRBJ2-3, with D maybe TRBD2 (5 bases). The V gene lost 5 bases and the J gene lost 2 bases, with 14 bases spanning the gap. The CDR3 totals 15 residues. Germline V gives CDR1 SGHTA, CDR2 FQGNSA. CDR3 coding DNA: TGTGCCAGCAGCGCCCGGGGTAGCTTCACAGATACGCAGTATTTT. Translated: CASSARGSFTDTQYF. The variable domain in full, completed from reference TRBV7-2 and TRBJ2-3, reads GAGVSQSPSNKVTEKGKDVELRCDPISGHTALYWYRQSLGQGLEFLIYFQGNSAPDKSGLPSDRFSAERTGGSVSTLTIQRTQQEDSAVYLCASSARGSFTDTQYFGPGTRLTVL.

V is TRBV11-2 and J is TRBJ2-2; possibly TRBD1 for D (7 bases). Germline V gene sequence: CDR1 SGHAT, CDR2 FQNNGV. The CDR3 spans 15 residues. V was cut by 5 bases and J by 2 bases, with 12 bases left in between. The CDR3 region has the DNA TGTGCCAGCAGCCCGGGGGACAGAAACACCGGGGAGCTGTTTTTT. It specifies CASSPGDRNTGELFF.

This chain uses TRBV27 with TRBJ2-7; D possibly corresponds to TRBD1 (6 bases). In germline, CDR1 is MNHEY, CDR2 SMNVEV (reference sequence). This CDR3 spans 14 amino acids. Between the trimmed V and J ends, which lost 6 bases and 6 bases, there was a span of 18 bases. For the CDR3, the DNA is TGTGCCAGCAGCTATACACAGGGATCGGGCGAGCAGTACTTC. Residues: CASSYTQGSGEQYF.

The chain combines TRBV2 with TRBJ2-7; TRBD1 matches at 7 bases. This CDR3 has 15 residues. J lost 3 bases, V lost 7 bases, and 12 bases had no gene match. Per germline, CDR1 SNHLY and CDR2 FYNNEI. The CDR3 protein is CASKSDRLSFYEQYF. CDR3 bases: TGTGCCAGCAAGTCGGACAGGCTGAGCTTCTACGAGCAGTACTTC.

The rearrangement uses TRBV4-2 and TRBJ1-4, with TRBD1 matching over 7 bases. J was trimmed by 5 bases and V by 3 bases; bases with no gene match: 9. The CDR3 has 16 amino acids. Germline CDR1 reads LGHNA; CDR2 reads YNFKEQ. The CDR3 spells CASSQVHRGENEKLFF. Written as DNA, the CDR3 is TGTGCCAGCAGCCAGGTTCACAGGGGCGAAAATGAAAAACTGTTTTTT.

For the CDR3, the DNA is TGTGCCAGCAGTCCGGGGGTCACCCGGGCGTTTTTT. Translating gives CASSPGVTRAFF. This chain links TRBV2 with TRBJ1-4, with D tentatively TRBD1 (5 bases). Trimming pared 5 bases from V and 16 bases from J, leaving 17 bases between. CDR3 length: 12 residues. The germline V gene encodes CDR1 SNHLY and CDR2 FYNNEI. Together with reference TRBV2 and TRBJ1-4, the CDR3 gives the full variable domain: EPEVTQTPSHQVTQMGQEVILRCVPISNHLYFYWYRQILGQKVEFLVSFYNNEISEKSEIFDDQFSVERPDGSNFTLKIRSTKLEDSAMYFCASSPGVTRAFFGSGTQLSVL.

V and J are TRBV5-4 and TRBJ1-1, with D perhaps TRBD1 (6 bases). Per the germline V gene, CDR1 is SGHNT and CDR2 is YYREEE (reference sequence). The V end was cut by 2 bases, the J end by 1 base, with 9 bases between. The CDR3 is 14 residues long. CDR3 region: CASSFPDRNTEAFF. CDR3 nucleotides: TGTGCCAGCAGCTTCCCGGACAGGAACACTGAAGCTTTCTTT.

The chain is built from TRBV5-1 and TRBJ1-4, with D perhaps matching TRBD1 (6 bases). The CDR3 runs to 17 residues. Germline assignment: CDR1 SGHRS and CDR2 YFSETQ. Trimming left V 2 bases short and J 4 bases short, with 18 bases between. CDR3 nucleotides: TGCGCCAGCAGCTTCTATACGATACAGGGTCATAATGAAAAACTGTTTTTT. Amino acids: CASSFYTIQGHNEKLFF.

The CDR3 region is CASSPGQGAERKTQYF. The CDR3 DNA follows: TGTGCCAGCAGCCCAGGACAGGGGGCGGAAAGAAAGACCCAGTACTTC. V usage is TRBV7-9 and J usage is TRBJ2-5; 11 bases fit TRBD1. This CDR3 contains 16 residues. The germline CDR1 and CDR2 sequences are SEHNR and FQNEAQ (reference sequence). After removal of 5 bases from V and 6 bases from J, the junction contained 11 bases not matched to a gene.

The CDR3 sequence is CASSRDSYEQYF. In DNA, the CDR3 is TGTGCCAGCAGCCGCGATTCCTACGAGCAGTACTTC. The rearrangement joins TRBV6-5 to TRBJ2-7, with D unclear. Trimming stripped 6 bases from V and 1 base from J, with 7 bases between. CDR1 is MNHEY and CDR2 is SVGAGI in the germline V gene. This CDR3 is 12 amino acids long.

The gene calls are TRBV10-1 and TRBJ1-1; D is perhaps TRBD1 (5 bases). V was shortened by 2 bases and J by 5 bases, with 9 bases between the two germline ends. The CDR3 is 13 amino acids. The germline gives CDR1 WNHNN, CDR2 SYGVQD (reference sequence). The CDR3 nucleotides read TGCGCCAGCAGTGAGGTGGGGGATACTGAAGCTTTCTTT. It yields the protein CASSEVGDTEAFF.

In this sample, this clone turned up once. The chain combines TRBV5-4 with TRBJ1-2; D not resolved. With 0 bases removed from V and 8 bases from J, the gap between germline ends came to 11 bases. Germline V gene data show CDR1 as SGHNT and CDR2 as YYREEE (reference sequence). The CDR3 is 13 residues long. CDR3 protein: CASSLGTSRGYTF. The CDR3 DNA follows: TGTGCCAGCAGCTTGGGGACCTCTCGCGGCTACACCTTC.

The chain couples TRBV5-1 to TRBJ1-2; D might be TRBD1 (5 bases). CDR1 is SGHRS and CDR2 is YFSETQ in the germline V gene. Trimming removed 2 bases from V and 5 bases from J, with 10 bases in between. The CDR3 covers 13 residues. CDR3 DNA sequence: TGCGCCAGCAGCTTTGAAGGGGCGTATGGCTACACCTTC. It yields the protein CASSFEGAYGYTF. The full variable domain, its missing parts supplied by reference TRBV5-1 and TRBJ1-2, is KAGVTQTPRYLIKTRGQQVTLSCSPISGHRSVSWYQQTPGQGLQFLFEYFSETQRNKGNFPGRFSGRQFSNSRSEMNVSTLELGDSALYLCASSFEGAYGYTFGSGTRLTVV.

This chain joins TRBV7-9 and TRBJ1-1, with D hard to call. Trimming left V 2 bases short and J 1 base short, with 23 bases between. CDR3 length: 19 residues. Germline V lookup: CDR1 SEHNR, CDR2 FQNEAQ (reference sequence). The CDR3 spells CASSLSFSRKARGNTEAFF. CDR3 coding DNA: TGTGCCAGCAGCTTATCCTTCTCGCGTAAGGCAAGAGGGAACACTGAAGCTTTCTTT.

This chain uses TRBV19 with TRBJ1-2; 8 bases align to TRBD1. J was trimmed by 8 bases and V by 5 bases; bases with no gene match: 7. The germline V gene has CDR1 LNHDA and CDR2 SQIVND (reference sequence). This CDR3 has 13 residues. CDR3 nucleotide sequence: TGTGCCAGTAGTTCCGGACAGGGCCGGGGCTACACCTTC. Its protein product is CASSSGQGRGYTF.

This chain joins TRBV9 and TRBJ2-1; D gene uncertain. This CDR3 contains 16 residues. V was trimmed by 0 bases and J by 2 bases, leaving 12 bases between them. Looked up from germline, CDR1 is SGDLS and CDR2 is YYNGEE. The CDR3 here is CASSVAGGQTYNEQFF. The CDR3 region has the DNA TGTGCCAGCAGCGTAGCTGGCGGCCAGACCTACAATGAGCAGTTCTTC.

This chain links TRBV18 with TRBJ1-1; 7 nucleotides align to TRBD1. The CDR3 totals 14 residues. From germline, CDR1 is KGHSH and CDR2 LQKENI. V lost 5 bases to trimming and J lost 0 bases; unmatched junction nucleotides: 3. The CDR3 region has the DNA TGTGCCAGCTCAGAACAGGGGCTGAACACTGAAGCTTTCTTT. Amino acid sequence: CASSEQGLNTEAFF. Combining the CDR3 with reference TRBV18 and TRBJ1-1 gives the whole variable domain NAGVMQNPRHLVRRRGQEARLRCSPMKGHSHVYWYRQLPEEGLKFMVYLQKENIIDESGMPKERFSAEFPKEGPSILRIQQVVRGDSAAYFCASSEQGLNTEAFFGQGTRLTVV.

CDR3 coding DNA: TGTGCCAGCAGCCTAGAGGGTGCGACAGGGGTTTCCTACGAGCAGTACTTC. Amino acids: CASSLEGATGVSYEQYF. V usage is TRBV5-5 and J usage is TRBJ2-7; 8 bases are a match to TRBD1. The CDR3 is 17 residues long. V was clipped by 4 bases and J by 1 base; unmatched bases: 13. CDR1 SGHKS and CDR2 YYEKEE come from the germline V gene (reference sequence).

This chain connects TRBV29-1 to TRBJ2-7; 7 bases map to TRBD1. The V segment lost 3 bases and the J segment 6 bases; nucleotides outside the gene matches: 8. The CDR3 is made up of 13 amino acids. Germline assignment: CDR1 SQVTM and CDR2 ANQGSEA. The CDR3 nucleotides read TGCAGCGTTGAGACGACAGGGTTCGGCGAGCAGTACTTC. Its protein product is CSVETTGFGEQYF.

The genes are TRBV7-9 and TRBJ2-7; TRBD2 matches at 8 bases. CDR3 size: 15 residues. Germline CDR1 reads SEHNR; CDR2 reads FQNEAQ (reference sequence). V shed 5 bases and J 4 bases; nucleotides not matched to a gene: 10. The CDR3: CASSPLSGGQYEQYF. The CDR3 bases are TGTGCCAGCAGCCCCCTTTCGGGAGGGCAGTACGAGCAGTACTTC. Full variable domain (rest looked up from reference TRBV7-9 and TRBJ2-7): DTGVSQNPRHKITKRGQNVTFRCDPISEHNRLYWYRQTLGQGPEFLTYFQNEAQLEKSRLLSDRFSAERPKGSFSTLEIQRTEQGDSAMYLCASSPLSGGQYEQYFGPGTRLTVT.

The chain joins TRBV5-4 to TRBJ2-7; D possibly corresponds to TRBD2 (6 bases). This CDR3 is 14 amino acids long. V was cut by 3 bases and J by 4 bases, with 14 bases left in between. CDR1 is SGHNT, CDR2 YYREEE, per germline (reference sequence). The CDR3 DNA reads as TGTGCCAGCAGCTCAGGCGGGACTGGGTACGAGCAGTACTTC. Encoded protein: CASSSGGTGYEQYF.

The V call is TRBV18, the J call TRBJ1-1; no firm D call. The ends were cut back, 3 bases at V and 1 base at J, with 15 bases in the middle. The germline V gene encodes CDR1 KGHSH and CDR2 LQKENI. The CDR3 has 16 amino acids. The CDR3 spells CASSPTVGSKNTEAFF. The CDR3 region has the DNA TGTGCCAGCTCACCTACCGTCGGCAGCAAGAACACTGAAGCTTTCTTT. Filled out from reference TRBV18 and TRBJ1-1, the complete variable domain reads NAGVMQNPRHLVRRRGQEARLRCSPMKGHSHVYWYRQLPEEGLKFMVYLQKENIIDESGMPKERFSAEFPKEGPSILRIQQVVRGDSAAYFCASSPTVGSKNTEAFFGQGTRLTVV.

This chain uses TRBV21-1 with TRBJ1-2. TRBV21-1 is a listed pseudogene. The CDR3 sequence is 11 residues long. The CDR3: CATNRNYGYTF. In nucleotides, the CDR3 is TGTGCCACAAACCGCAACTATGGCTACACCTTC.

The rearrangement links TRBV7-9 to TRBJ1-2; D might be TRBD1 (6 bases). The CDR3 is made up of 13 amino acids. V gave up 7 bases and J gave up 6 bases, with 15 bases separating them. CDR1 is SEHNR and CDR2 is FQNEAQ in the germline V gene (reference sequence). CDR3 protein: CASTISGGDGYTF. CDR3 DNA: TGTGCCAGCACTATATCGGGGGGCGATGGCTACACCTTC.

V is TRBV5-8 and J is TRBJ1-4; a possible D gene is TRBD1 (5 bases). Germline V gene sequence: CDR1 SGHTS, CDR2 YDEGEE. The CDR3 has 15 amino acids. V shed 1 base and J shed 5 bases, with 12 bases lying between them. CDR3: CASSLLAGRNEKLFF. The CDR3 region has the DNA TGTGCCAGCAGCTTGCTAGCAGGGCGAAATGAAAAACTGTTTTTT.

This clone was seen once. The chain combines TRBV7-2 with TRBJ2-5; 7 nucleotides match TRBD2. Germline V lookup: CDR1 SGHTA, CDR2 FQGNSA. The CDR3 contains 16 residues. The ends lost 5 bases at V and 9 bases at J; junction bases unmatched: 18. CDR3 sequence reads: CASSPTRDSAGISQYF. The CDR3 nucleotides are TGTGCCAGCAGCCCCACCCGGGATTCAGCGGGAATATCCCAGTACTTC.

The chain links TRBV5-4 to TRBJ2-1; D remains unclear. CDR3 size: 14 residues. The germline gives CDR1 SGHNT, CDR2 YYREEE (reference sequence). Trimming took off 4 bases at V and 2 bases at J, with 10 bases between the two ends. The CDR3 loop reads CASSPLGPYNEQFF. For the CDR3, the DNA is TGTGCCAGCAGCCCTCTAGGGCCCTACAATGAGCAGTTCTTC.